Below are 4 T cell receptor beta chains sequenced from a single sample in a study of CD8 T cells in Susac syndrome. Random-hexamer reverse transcription was applied to about 0.5 to 1 ug RNA. TCRdb analysed the immunoSEQ multiplex PCR reads with MiXCR anew, one entry per CDR3 protein. The data hold 150,000 to 200,000 distinct CDR3 sequences, with roughly 95% observed a single time. The sample consisted of CD4+ T cells from PBMCs. These receptors came from a human donor with multiple sclerosis.

The chain combines TRBV3-1 with TRBJ2-7; 7 bases align to TRBD1. The CDR3 loop spans 16 amino acids. Germline CDR1 LGHDT, CDR2 YNNKEL (reference sequence). With V trimmed by 4 bases and J by 6 bases, 15 bases remained unmatched. CDR3 loop: CASSPTQGDSYREQYF. CDR3 bases: TGTGCCAGCAGCCCGACCCAGGGGGACAGCTATCGCGAGCAGTACTTC.

The rearrangement uses TRBV4-1 and TRBJ2-7, with D unresolved. With 1 base removed from V and 2 bases from J, the gap between germline ends came to 18 bases. Germline V gives CDR1 MGHRA, CDR2 YSYEKL. This CDR3 spans 17 amino acids. Here the CDR3 reads CASSQGHVPGFPYEQYF. For the CDR3, the DNA is TGCGCCAGCAGCCAAGGTCACGTGCCAGGCTTCCCCTACGAGCAGTACTTC.

V is TRBV5-8 and J is TRBJ2-2; TRBD1 might be the D (6 bases). This CDR3 has 15 amino acids. Germline loops: CDR1 SGHTS, CDR2 YDEGEE. Trimming removed 4 bases from V and 7 bases from J, with 17 bases in between. The CDR3, as DNA: TGTGCCAGCAGCGGCTCAACAGGGAGTGGCGGGGAGCTGTTTTTT. It encodes CASSGSTGSGGELFF.

The V call is TRBV7-2, the J call TRBJ1-1; 7 nucleotides match TRBD1. J gave up 0 bases and V 5 bases, and 3 bases lay outside the gene matches. Germline V gene data show CDR1 as SGHTA and CDR2 as FQGNSA. The CDR3 length is 14 residues. This chain's CDR3 is CASSTTGLNTEAFF. The CDR3 DNA sequence: TGTGCCAGCAGCACGACAGGGTTGAACACTGAAGCTTTCTTT.